Listed below are T cell receptor beta chains from one sample, sequenced in a study of T cell responses to AZD1222 COVID-19 vaccine. Sequencing was performed with immunoSEQ multiplex PCR; in TCRdb, only in-frame clones are kept and a portion is missing. The sample has over 120,000 clones; approximately 85% are singletons. The specimen was peripheral blood, collected on day 0 of AZD1222 vaccination. These receptors were taken from an adult in good health. The CDR3 runs from the conserved cysteine through the conserved F or W. A D gene is named only where the DNA matches it firmly. The size field is filled for only some rows; it gives once, few, many or a size class.

d_gene: .
abundance: .
len: 15
v_gene: TRBV5-1
j_gene: TRBJ1-1
CDR3aa: CASSLGGLGYTEAFF
CDR3nt: TGCGCCAGCAGCTTGGGGGGGCTTGGGTACACTGAAGCTTTCTTT

d_gene: TRBD1
abundance: few
len: 15
v_gene: TRBV29-1
j_gene: TRBJ1-2
CDR3aa: CSVAQGASANYGYTF
CDR3nt: TGCAGCGTTGCCCAGGGGGCCTCCGCTAACTATGGCTACACCTTC

d_gene: TRBD2
abundance: .
len: 15
v_gene: TRBV10-3
j_gene: TRBJ2-1
CDR3aa: CAIKSSGTLYNEQFF
CDR3nt: TGTGCCATCAAAAGTAGCGGGACCCTTTACAATGAGCAGTTCTTC

d_gene: TRBD1
abundance: .
len: 17
v_gene: TRBV5-6
j_gene: TRBJ1-2
CDR3aa: CASSLYSTGGLNYGYTF
CDR3nt: TGTGCCAGCAGCTTGTACTCCACAGGGGGCCTAAACTATGGCTACACCTTC

d_gene: TRBD2
abundance: .
len: 13
v_gene: TRBV28
j_gene: TRBJ2-7
CDR3aa: CASSLGGSYEQYF
CDR3nt: TGTGCCAGCAGTTTGGGGGGGTCCTACGAGCAGTACTTC

d_gene: .
abundance: .
len: 11
v_gene: TRBV21-1
j_gene: TRBJ1-2
CDR3aa: CASSNSYGYTF
CDR3nt: TGTGCCAGCAGCAACTCGTATGGCTACACCTTC

d_gene: TRBD2
abundance: .
len: 18
v_gene: TRBV15
j_gene: TRBJ2-3
CDR3aa: CATSRGGLAGPSTDTQYF
CDR3nt: TGTGCCACCAGCAGAGGAGGACTAGCGGGCCCTAGCACAGATACGCAGTATTTT

d_gene: TRBD1
abundance: .
len: 16
v_gene: TRBV12-5
j_gene: TRBJ1-4
CDR3aa: CASAFGTGATNEKLFF
CDR3nt: TGTGCTAGTGCCTTTGGGACAGGTGCGACTAATGAAAAACTGTTTTTT

d_gene: .
abundance: .
len: 15
v_gene: TRBV6-5
j_gene: TRBJ1-3
CDR3aa: CASRPGANSGNTIYF
CDR3nt: TGTGCCAGCAGGCCCGGGGCGAACTCTGGAAACACCATATATTTT

d_gene: .
abundance: few
len: 12
v_gene: TRBV2
j_gene: TRBJ2-3
CDR3aa: CASSVVEDTQYF
CDR3nt: TGTGCCAGCAGCGTCGTAGAAGATACGCAGTATTTT

d_gene: .
abundance: .
len: 14
v_gene: TRBV18
j_gene: TRBJ2-1
CDR3aa: CASSPGPNYNEQFF
CDR3nt: TGTGCCAGCTCACCCGGGCCAAACTACAATGAGCAGTTCTTC

d_gene: .
abundance: .
len: 15
v_gene: TRBV5-1
j_gene: TRBJ1-6
CDR3aa: CASSRGERDNSPLHF
CDR3nt: TGCGCCAGCAGCCGAGGGGAGCGGGATAATTCACCCCTCCACTTT

d_gene: TRBD1
abundance: .
len: 17
v_gene: TRBV28
j_gene: TRBJ1-1
CDR3aa: CASSLATGAGINTEAFF
CDR3nt: TGTGCCAGCAGTTTAGCTACAGGGGCGGGCATCAACACTGAAGCTTTCTTT

d_gene: .
abundance: .
len: 20
v_gene: TRBV15
j_gene: TRBJ1-1
CDR3aa: CATSRGEIHHRVGMNTEAFF
CDR3nt: TGTGCCACCAGCAGAGGGGAGATCCATCACAGGGTAGGGATGAACACTGAAGCTTTCTTT

d_gene: .
abundance: .
len: 13
v_gene: TRBV10-3
j_gene: TRBJ2-3
CDR3aa: CAISDSLPDTQYF
CDR3nt: TGTGCCATCAGTGATAGCCTGCCAGATACGCAGTATTTT

d_gene: TRBD2
abundance: .
len: 14
v_gene: TRBV27
j_gene: TRBJ2-1
CDR3aa: CATRLAGGPGEQFF
CDR3nt: TGTGCCACCAGGCTAGCGGGGGGGCCTGGGGAGCAGTTCTTC

d_gene: TRBD1
abundance: few
len: 12
v_gene: TRBV25-1
j_gene: TRBJ2-5
CDR3aa: CASETGERGQYF
CDR3nt: TGTGCCAGCGAGACAGGGGAAAGGGGCCAGTACTTC

d_gene: .
abundance: few
len: 13
v_gene: TRBV30
j_gene: TRBJ1-5
CDR3aa: CAWSRESNQPQHF
CDR3nt: TGTGCCTGGAGCCGGGAGAGTAATCAGCCCCAGCATTTT

d_gene: .
abundance: once
len: 15
v_gene: TRBV5-1
j_gene: TRBJ2-1
CDR3aa: CASSLDRGAHNEQFF
CDR3nt: TGCGCCAGCAGCTTGGATCGGGGGGCTCACAATGAGCAGTTCTTC

d_gene: TRBD2
abundance: .
len: 15
v_gene: TRBV5-6
j_gene: TRBJ2-5
CDR3aa: CASSYRLAGGETQYF
CDR3nt: TGTGCCAGCAGCTATCGCCTAGCGGGGGGGGAGACCCAGTACTTC

d_gene: .
abundance: .
len: 13
v_gene: TRBV10-1
j_gene: TRBJ1-2
CDR3aa: CASSEFLNYGYTF
CDR3nt: TGCGCCAGCAGTGAGTTTTTGAACTATGGCTACACCTTC

d_gene: .
abundance: .
len: 15
v_gene: TRBV30
j_gene: TRBJ1-5
CDR3aa: CAWSVGVGPNQPQHF
CDR3nt: TGTGCCTGGAGTGTAGGGGTAGGGCCAAATCAGCCCCAGCATTTT

d_gene: .
abundance: once
len: 14
v_gene: TRBV25-1
j_gene: TRBJ1-4
CDR3aa: CASRGTGRVEKLFF
CDR3nt: TGTGCCAGCAGAGGGACGGGCAGGGTAGAAAAACTGTTTTTT

d_gene: .
abundance: once
len: 11
v_gene: TRBV7-8
j_gene: TRBJ2-3
CDR3aa: CASSLADTQYF
CDR3nt: TGTGCCAGCAGCTTAGCAGATACGCAGTATTTT

d_gene: .
abundance: .
len: 15
v_gene: TRBV2
j_gene: TRBJ1-1
CDR3aa: CASSAGSHVNTEAFF
CDR3nt: TGTGCCAGCAGCGCAGGGAGCCATGTGAACACTGAAGCTTTCTTT

d_gene: .
abundance: .
len: 15
v_gene: TRBV21-1
j_gene: TRBJ1-3
CDR3aa: CASSRTPLLGNTIYF
CDR3nt: TGTGCCAGCTCCCGCACCCCTCTTCTCGGAAACACCATATATTTT

d_gene: TRBD2
abundance: .
len: 16
v_gene: TRBV5-8
j_gene: TRBJ2-5
CDR3aa: CASSLRDYSGVETQYF
CDR3nt: TGTGCCAGCAGCTTAAGGGACTATAGCGGGGTAGAGACCCAGTACTTC

d_gene: .
abundance: once
len: 13
v_gene: TRBV7-8
j_gene: TRBJ1-1
CDR3aa: CASSLGLGSRAFF
CDR3nt: TGTGCCAGCAGCTTAGGCTTGGGCAGTAGAGCTTTCTTT

d_gene: TRBD1
abundance: .
len: 15
v_gene: TRBV9
j_gene: TRBJ1-2
CDR3aa: CASSVRGTGDYGYTF
CDR3nt: TGTGCCAGCAGCGTAAGGGGGACAGGGGACTATGGCTACACCTTC

d_gene: .
abundance: .
len: 15
v_gene: TRBV4-1
j_gene: TRBJ1-5
CDR3aa: CASSLRAQGDQPQHF
CDR3nt: TGCGCCAGCAGCCTCCGGGCACAGGGAGATCAGCCCCAGCATTTT